This is a list of T cell receptor beta chains from one sample in a study of neurological immune-mediated disorders. TCRdb re-analysed the 5' RACE reads in MiXCR, keeping a single row per CDR3 protein. The sample records 70,000 or so distinct CDR3 sequences, 2.5% to 4% being singletons. The material sequenced was PBMCs. The receptors stem from a woman between 50 and 59 years old with multiple sclerosis. CDR3s include the opening cysteine and the closing phenylalanine or tryptophan. The D gene is left open where the match is weak. Clone size is shown for a subset of rows, as once, few, many or a class of expanded clone.

clone size: many
D gene: .
V gene: TRBV28
J gene: TRBJ2-3
CDR3 protein: CASSLETQGDTQYF
CDR3 DNA: TGTGCCAGCAGTTTAGAAACCCAAGGAGATACGCAGTATTTT

clone size: .
D gene: TRBD1
V gene: TRBV28
J gene: TRBJ1-1
CDR3 protein: CASSPPGQEAFF
CDR3 DNA: TGTGCCAGCAGTCCGCCGGGACAGGAAGCTTTCTTT

clone size: many
D gene: .
V gene: TRBV27
J gene: TRBJ1-6
CDR3 protein: CASSLTGSPLHF
CDR3 DNA: TGTGCCAGCAGTTTAACGGGGTCACCCCTCCACTTT

clone size: many
D gene: .
V gene: TRBV10-3
J gene: TRBJ1-2
CDR3 protein: CAIRPRDSGYTF
CDR3 DNA: TGTGCCATCAGGCCCCGGGACTCTGGCTACACCTTC

clone size: many
D gene: .
V gene: TRBV5-1
J gene: TRBJ1-1
CDR3 protein: CASSPGGVRTEAFF
CDR3 DNA: TGCGCCAGCAGCCCCGGAGGGGTTAGGACTGAAGCTTTCTTT

clone size: many
D gene: TRBD1
V gene: TRBV4-1
J gene: TRBJ2-7
CDR3 protein: CASSSQATGGTYEQYF
CDR3 DNA: TGCGCCAGCAGCTCCCAGGCGACAGGGGGTACCTACGAGCAGTACTTC

clone size: many
D gene: .
V gene: TRBV6-1
J gene: TRBJ1-4
CDR3 protein: CASSEDSPEKLFF
CDR3 DNA: TGTGCCAGCAGTGAAGATAGTCCTGAAAAACTGTTTTTT

clone size: many
D gene: TRBD2
V gene: TRBV12-3/TRBV12-4
J gene: TRBJ2-1
CDR3 protein: CASSFRMSGGINEQFF
CDR3 DNA: TGTGCCAGCAGTTTTCGTATGTCGGGAGGGATAAATGAGCAGTTCTTC

clone size: many
D gene: TRBD2
V gene: TRBV7-2
J gene: TRBJ2-3
CDR3 protein: CDSSTSGGREYF
CDR3 DNA: TGTGACAGCAGCACTAGCGGAGGAAGGGAGTATTTT

clone size: many
D gene: TRBD1
V gene: TRBV3-1
J gene: TRBJ1-4
CDR3 protein: CASSPRQGAGGEKLFF
CDR3 DNA: TGTGCCAGCAGCCCCAGACAGGGGGCTGGAGGAGAAAAACTGTTTTTT

clone size: few
D gene: .
V gene: TRBV19
J gene: TRBJ2-7
CDR3 protein: CASSDAGFSYEQYF
CDR3 DNA: TGTGCCAGTTCCGACGCAGGTTTCTCCTACGAGCAGTACTTC

clone size: many
D gene: .
V gene: TRBV20-1
J gene: TRBJ1-1
CDR3 protein: CSARDRILNTEAFF
CDR3 DNA: TGCAGTGCTAGAGACAGAATTCTGAACACTGAAGCTTTCTTT

clone size: many
D gene: .
V gene: TRBV20-1
J gene: TRBJ1-2
CDR3 protein: CSAPPGTLNYGYTF
CDR3 DNA: TGCAGTGCCCCTCCGGGGACACTCAACTATGGCTACACCTTC

clone size: many
D gene: TRBD2
V gene: TRBV29-1
J gene: TRBJ2-3
CDR3 protein: CSVFSGGLDTQYF
CDR3 DNA: TGCAGCGTTTTTAGCGGGGGGTTAGATACGCAGTATTTT

clone size: many
D gene: .
V gene: TRBV5-1
J gene: TRBJ2-3
CDR3 protein: CASSLLSLSADTQYF
CDR3 DNA: TGCGCCAGCAGCTTGCTGTCGCTATCCGCAGATACGCAGTATTTT

clone size: .
D gene: .
V gene: TRBV10-3
J gene: TRBJ2-1
CDR3 protein: CAISGQYNEQFF
CDR3 DNA: TGTGCCATCAGCGGACAGTACAATGAGCAGTTCTTC

clone size: many
D gene: TRBD2
V gene: TRBV7-2
J gene: TRBJ2-1
CDR3 protein: CASSWKVSGGLSYNEQFF
CDR3 DNA: TGTGCCAGCAGCTGGAAGGTTAGCGGGGGCCTCTCCTACAATGAGCAGTTCTTC

clone size: medium-sized
D gene: TRBD1
V gene: TRBV6-5
J gene: TRBJ1-2
CDR3 protein: CASSYSKGGFGGYTF
CDR3 DNA: TGTGCCAGCAGTTACTCCAAAGGGGGCTTCGGGGGCTACACCTTC

clone size: many
D gene: .
V gene: TRBV7-2
J gene: TRBJ1-2
CDR3 protein: CASSLDGGSNYGYTF
CDR3 DNA: TGTGCCAGCAGCTTAGATGGAGGATCTAACTATGGCTACACCTTC

clone size: many
D gene: TRBD1
V gene: TRBV5-1
J gene: TRBJ2-5
CDR3 protein: CASTLETGEETQYF
CDR3 DNA: TGCGCCAGCACTCTAGAGACAGGGGAAGAGACCCAGTACTTC

clone size: many
D gene: TRBD2
V gene: TRBV20-1
J gene: TRBJ2-5
CDR3 protein: CSARDPTGGSFKGNF
CDR3 DNA: TGCAGTGCTAGAGATCCTACCGGGGGGTCCTTTAAAGGGAACTTC

clone size: many
D gene: TRBD1
V gene: TRBV20-1
J gene: TRBJ1-1
CDR3 protein: CSARQGVNTEAFF
CDR3 DNA: TGCAGTGCCCGACAGGGCGTGAACACTGAAGCTTTCTTT

clone size: many
D gene: .
V gene: TRBV18
J gene: TRBJ2-6
CDR3 protein: CASSLRTFGANVLTF
CDR3 DNA: TGTGCCAGCTCATTAAGGACGTTTGGGGCCAACGTCCTGACTTTC

clone size: many
D gene: .
V gene: TRBV5-1
J gene: TRBJ2-1
CDR3 protein: CASSFMGTTYNEQFF
CDR3 DNA: TGCGCCAGCAGCTTTATGGGGACAACCTACAATGAGCAGTTCTTC

clone size: many
D gene: .
V gene: TRBV5-1
J gene: TRBJ2-7
CDR3 protein: CASSPAASYEQYF
CDR3 DNA: TGCGCCAGCAGCCCGGCGGCTTCCTACGAGCAGTACTTC

clone size: many
D gene: .
V gene: TRBV7-2
J gene: TRBJ2-7
CDR3 protein: CASSLVRYEQYF
CDR3 DNA: TGTGCCAGCAGCTTAGTCAGATACGAGCAGTACTTC

clone size: many
D gene: TRBD2
V gene: TRBV7-2
J gene: TRBJ2-1
CDR3 protein: CASSFGTSGINEQFF
CDR3 DNA: TGTGCCAGCAGCTTCGGGACTAGCGGGATCAATGAGCAGTTCTTC

clone size: many
D gene: .
V gene: TRBV18
J gene: TRBJ1-1
CDR3 protein: CASSPQGQLEAFF
CDR3 DNA: TGTGCCAGCTCACCACAGGGACAACTTGAAGCTTTCTTT

clone size: many
D gene: .
V gene: TRBV10-3
J gene: TRBJ1-3
CDR3 protein: CAIMAVAQVGNTIYF
CDR3 DNA: TGTGCCATCATGGCAGTGGCGCAGGTCGGAAACACCATATATTTT

clone size: many
D gene: .
V gene: TRBV5-5
J gene: TRBJ1-4
CDR3 protein: CASSDARKLFF
CDR3 DNA: TGTGCCAGCAGCGATGCGAGAAAACTGTTTTTT

clone size: many
D gene: TRBD1
V gene: TRBV5-8
J gene: TRBJ1-2
CDR3 protein: CASSLADRGGYTF
CDR3 DNA: TGTGCCAGCAGCTTGGCTGACAGGGGCGGCTACACCTTC

clone size: many
D gene: .
V gene: TRBV20-1
J gene: TRBJ1-5
CDR3 protein: CSASFQISNQPQHF
CDR3 DNA: TGCAGTGCTAGTTTTCAAATTAGCAATCAGCCCCAGCATTTT

clone size: many
D gene: .
V gene: TRBV20-1
J gene: TRBJ2-3
CDR3 protein: CSARDLYNRAADTQYF
CDR3 DNA: TGCAGTGCTAGAGATCTTTATAACAGGGCGGCAGATACGCAGTATTTT

clone size: few
D gene: .
V gene: TRBV11-2
J gene: TRBJ2-1
CDR3 protein: CASSLVPGGYNEQFF
CDR3 DNA: TGTGCCAGCAGCTTAGTCCCAGGAGGCTACAATGAGCAGTTCTTC

clone size: many
D gene: TRBD2
V gene: TRBV12-3/TRBV12-4
J gene: TRBJ2-1
CDR3 protein: CASSFGTSNEQFF
CDR3 DNA: TGTGCCAGCAGTTTCGGGACTAGCAATGAGCAGTTCTTC

clone size: many
D gene: .
V gene: TRBV28
J gene: TRBJ2-2
CDR3 protein: CASGSTTGELFF
CDR3 DNA: TGTGCCAGCGGGTCGACCACCGGGGAGCTGTTTTTT

clone size: many
D gene: .
V gene: TRBV19
J gene: TRBJ2-3
CDR3 protein: CASSIRGLEQDTQYF
CDR3 DNA: TGTGCCAGTAGTATTCGCGGCCTGGAACAAGATACGCAGTATTTT

clone size: many
D gene: TRBD1
V gene: TRBV4-1
J gene: TRBJ1-5
CDR3 protein: CASSQENRGRQPQHF
CDR3 DNA: TGCGCCAGCAGCCAAGAAAACAGGGGTAGGCAGCCCCAGCATTTT

clone size: many
D gene: TRBD1
V gene: TRBV19
J gene: TRBJ1-5
CDR3 protein: CASISGQGYNQPQHF
CDR3 DNA: TGTGCCAGTATTTCGGGACAGGGGTACAATCAGCCCCAGCATTTT

clone size: many
D gene: .
V gene: TRBV7-2
J gene: TRBJ2-1
CDR3 protein: CASSIWRAENEQFF
CDR3 DNA: TGTGCCAGCAGCATATGGAGGGCCGAAAATGAGCAGTTCTTC

clone size: many
D gene: TRBD2
V gene: TRBV4-1
J gene: TRBJ2-6
CDR3 protein: CASSQWTSEAGGANVLTF
CDR3 DNA: TGCGCCAGCAGCCAGTGGACTAGCGAGGCTGGTGGGGCCAACGTCCTGACTTTC

clone size: many
D gene: .
V gene: TRBV20-1
J gene: TRBJ2-3
CDR3 protein: CSARRAPDTQYF
CDR3 DNA: TGCAGTGCTAGACGCGCCCCAGATACGCAGTATTTT

clone size: many
D gene: .
V gene: TRBV5-1
J gene: TRBJ1-1
CDR3 protein: CASSRTAKAEAFF
CDR3 DNA: TGCGCCAGCAGCAGGACAGCAAAGGCTGAAGCTTTCTTT

clone size: many
D gene: .
V gene: TRBV20-1
J gene: TRBJ2-7
CDR3 protein: CSAELAAPYEQYF
CDR3 DNA: TGCAGTGCTGAGCTAGCTGCTCCCTACGAGCAGTACTTC

clone size: many
D gene: TRBD2
V gene: TRBV20-1
J gene: TRBJ2-3
CDR3 protein: CSAVAGGADTQYF
CDR3 DNA: TGCAGTGCTGTAGCGGGGGGGGCAGATACGCAGTATTTT

clone size: many
D gene: .
V gene: TRBV7-2
J gene: TRBJ1-1
CDR3 protein: CASSLDPKNTEAFF
CDR3 DNA: TGTGCCAGCAGCTTGGACCCTAAGAACACTGAAGCTTTCTTT

clone size: many
D gene: .
V gene: TRBV7-2
J gene: TRBJ1-6
CDR3 protein: CASSLYGSQFNSPLHF
CDR3 DNA: TGTGCCAGCAGCTTATATGGTTCGCAGTTTAATTCACCCCTCCACTTT